This entry is about one TCR beta chain. These data come from a study of shared clonotypes between healthy human individuals. CDR3 size: 15 residues. Deletions cut 5 bases from V and 2 bases from J, with 16 bases between. Germline CDR1 reads MNHEY; CDR2 reads SVGAGI. Terminally differentiated effector memory CD45RA+ cells were excluded by CCR7 positive selection of CD45RO-negative cells. Donors comprised only Caucasian adults living in Nashville, Tennessee. Several immunoSEQ 96-well plates shared each subset's DNA, each plate a replicate. Libraries were prepared by immunoSEQ multiplex PCR; TCRdb keeps only in-frame clonotypes and omits some of them. The sample contains millions of clones, around 96% of which appear only once.

The chain is built from TRBV6-5 and TRBJ2-7; D gene ambiguous. The sequenced sample was naive CD8+ T cells sorted from blood. The TCR was taken from a man between 18 and 35 years old in good health. The CDR3 DNA sequence: TGTGCCAGCAGTCCCCTGGCGGTAGTGACCTACGAGCAGTACTTC. Its translation: CASSPLAVVTYEQYF.